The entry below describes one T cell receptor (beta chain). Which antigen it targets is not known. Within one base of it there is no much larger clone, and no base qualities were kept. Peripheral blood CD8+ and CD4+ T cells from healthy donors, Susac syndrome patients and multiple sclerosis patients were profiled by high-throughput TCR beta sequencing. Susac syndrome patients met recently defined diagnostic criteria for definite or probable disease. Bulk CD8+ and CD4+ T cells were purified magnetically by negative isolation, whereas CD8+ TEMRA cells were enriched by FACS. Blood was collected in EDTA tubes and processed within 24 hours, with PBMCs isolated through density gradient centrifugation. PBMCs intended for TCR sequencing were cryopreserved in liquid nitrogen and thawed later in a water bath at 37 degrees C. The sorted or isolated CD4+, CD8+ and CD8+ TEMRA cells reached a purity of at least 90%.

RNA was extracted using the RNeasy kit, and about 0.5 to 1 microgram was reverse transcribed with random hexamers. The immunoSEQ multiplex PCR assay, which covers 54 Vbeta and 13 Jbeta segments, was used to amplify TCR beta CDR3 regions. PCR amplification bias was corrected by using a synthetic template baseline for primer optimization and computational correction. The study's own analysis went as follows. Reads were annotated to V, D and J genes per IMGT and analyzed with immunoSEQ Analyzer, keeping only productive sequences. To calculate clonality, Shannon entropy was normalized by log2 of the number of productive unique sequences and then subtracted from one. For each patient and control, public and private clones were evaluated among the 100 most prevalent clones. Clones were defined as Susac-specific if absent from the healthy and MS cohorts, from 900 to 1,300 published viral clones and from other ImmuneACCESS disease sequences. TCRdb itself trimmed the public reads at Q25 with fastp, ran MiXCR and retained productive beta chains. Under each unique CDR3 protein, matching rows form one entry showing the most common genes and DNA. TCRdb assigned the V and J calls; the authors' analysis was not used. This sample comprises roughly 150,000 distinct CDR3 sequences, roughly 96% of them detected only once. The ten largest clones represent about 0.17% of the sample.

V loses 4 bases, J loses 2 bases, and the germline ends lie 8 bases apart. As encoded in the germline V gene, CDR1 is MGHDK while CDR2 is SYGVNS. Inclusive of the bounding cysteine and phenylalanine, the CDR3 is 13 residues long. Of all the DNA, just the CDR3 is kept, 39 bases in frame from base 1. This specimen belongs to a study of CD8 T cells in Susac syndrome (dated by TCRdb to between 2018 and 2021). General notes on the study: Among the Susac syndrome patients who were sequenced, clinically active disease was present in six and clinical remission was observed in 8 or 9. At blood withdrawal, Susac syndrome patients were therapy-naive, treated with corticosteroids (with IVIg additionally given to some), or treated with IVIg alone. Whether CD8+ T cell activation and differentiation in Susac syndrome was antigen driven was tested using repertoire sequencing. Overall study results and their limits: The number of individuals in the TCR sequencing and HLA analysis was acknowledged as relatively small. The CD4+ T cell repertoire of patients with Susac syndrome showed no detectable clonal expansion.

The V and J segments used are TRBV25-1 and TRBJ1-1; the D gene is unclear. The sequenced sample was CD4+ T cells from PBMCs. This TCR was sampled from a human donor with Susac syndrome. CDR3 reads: CASSVLGNTEAFF. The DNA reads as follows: TGTGCCAGCAGTGTCCTCGGTAACACTGAAGCTTTCTTT. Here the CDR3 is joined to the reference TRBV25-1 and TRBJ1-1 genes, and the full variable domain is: EADIYQTPRYLVIGTGKKITLECSQTMGHDKMYWYQQDPGMELHLIHYSYGVNSTEKGDLSSESTVSRIRTEHFPLTLESARPSHTSQYLCASSVLGNTEAFFGQGTRLTVV.